The source of this T cell receptor beta chain is a study of blood T cell repertoires in COVID-19. Original processing notes: Estimated nucleated cell counts came from reference gene primer amplification. Here immunoSEQ multiplex PCR was the method, and the copy in TCRdb shows in-frame clones only, minus some. From that table come the V and J calls and clone size; the DNA was used to work out D and trimming. Seen here are roughly 190,000 clones, around 90% observed once, and the top ten hold about 2.3%. This CDR3 has 12 amino acids. Germline-derived CDR1 and CDR2 are MNHEY and SVGAGI. The ends lost 11 bases at V and 2 bases at J; junction bases unmatched: 6.

The J gene is TRBJ2-7, the V gene TRBV6-5; 7 bases map to TRBD1. The origin of this receptor is a woman between 25 and 40 years old who had recovered from COVID-19. Sample: PBMCs or T cells enriched from blood (not recorded which). DNA for the CDR3: TGTGCCCCTGACAGGGTACCCTACGAGCAGTACTTC. Protein: CAPDRVPYEQYF.